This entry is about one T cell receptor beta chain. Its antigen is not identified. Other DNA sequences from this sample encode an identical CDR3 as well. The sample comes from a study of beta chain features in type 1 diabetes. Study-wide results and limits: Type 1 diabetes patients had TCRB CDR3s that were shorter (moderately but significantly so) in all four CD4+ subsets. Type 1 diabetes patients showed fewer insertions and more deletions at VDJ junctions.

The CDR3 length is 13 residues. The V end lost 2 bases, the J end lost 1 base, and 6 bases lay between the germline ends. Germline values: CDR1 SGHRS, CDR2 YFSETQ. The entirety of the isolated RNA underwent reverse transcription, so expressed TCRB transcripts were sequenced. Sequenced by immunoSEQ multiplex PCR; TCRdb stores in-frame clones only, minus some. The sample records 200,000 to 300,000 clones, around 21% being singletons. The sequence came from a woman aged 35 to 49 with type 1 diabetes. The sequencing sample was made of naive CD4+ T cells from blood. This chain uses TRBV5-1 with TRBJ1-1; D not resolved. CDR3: CASSFGQNTEAFF. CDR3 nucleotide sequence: TGCGCCAGCAGCTTCGGTCAGAACACTGAAGCTTTCTTT.